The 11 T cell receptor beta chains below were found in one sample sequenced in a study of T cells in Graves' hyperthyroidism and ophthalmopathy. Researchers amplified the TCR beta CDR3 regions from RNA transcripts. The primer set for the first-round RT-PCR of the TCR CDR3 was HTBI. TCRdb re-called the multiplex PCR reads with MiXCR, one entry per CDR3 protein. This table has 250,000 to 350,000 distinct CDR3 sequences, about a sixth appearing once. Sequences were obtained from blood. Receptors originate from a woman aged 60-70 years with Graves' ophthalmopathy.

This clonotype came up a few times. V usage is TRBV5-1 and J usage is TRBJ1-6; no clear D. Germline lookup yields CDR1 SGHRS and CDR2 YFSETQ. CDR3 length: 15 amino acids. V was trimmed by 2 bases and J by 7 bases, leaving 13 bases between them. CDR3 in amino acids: CASSLDTAQNSPLHF. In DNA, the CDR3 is TGCGCCAGCAGCTTAGATACAGCCCAAAATTCACCCCTCCACTTT.

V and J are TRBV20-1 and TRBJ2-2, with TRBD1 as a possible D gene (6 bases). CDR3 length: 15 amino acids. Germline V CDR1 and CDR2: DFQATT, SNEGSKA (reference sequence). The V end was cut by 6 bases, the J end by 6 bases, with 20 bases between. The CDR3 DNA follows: TGCAGTGCCCACAACCGAGGGGGAAGGGCCGGGGAGCTGTTTTTT. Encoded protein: CSAHNRGGRAGELFF.

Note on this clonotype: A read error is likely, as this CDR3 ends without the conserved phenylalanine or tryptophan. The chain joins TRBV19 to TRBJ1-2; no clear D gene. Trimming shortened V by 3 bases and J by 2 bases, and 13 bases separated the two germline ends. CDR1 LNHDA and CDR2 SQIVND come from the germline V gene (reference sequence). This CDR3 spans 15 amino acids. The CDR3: CASSMGRSTNYGYTS. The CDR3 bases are TGTGCCAGTAGTATGGGCAGGTCGACCAACTATGGCTACACCTCC.

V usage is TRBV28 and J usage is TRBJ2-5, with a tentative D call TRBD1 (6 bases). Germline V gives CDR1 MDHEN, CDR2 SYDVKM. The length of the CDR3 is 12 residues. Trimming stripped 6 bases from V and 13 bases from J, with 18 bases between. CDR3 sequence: CASSVNRDTAYF. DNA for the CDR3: TGTGCCAGCAGCGTCAACCGGGACACTGCGTACTTC.

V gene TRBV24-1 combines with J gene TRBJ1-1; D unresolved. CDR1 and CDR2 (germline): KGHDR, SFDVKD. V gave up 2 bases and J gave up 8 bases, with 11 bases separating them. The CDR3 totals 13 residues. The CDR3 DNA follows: TGTGCCACCAGTGATTCCGGCCGTAGAGAAGCTTTCTTT. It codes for CATSDSGRREAFF.

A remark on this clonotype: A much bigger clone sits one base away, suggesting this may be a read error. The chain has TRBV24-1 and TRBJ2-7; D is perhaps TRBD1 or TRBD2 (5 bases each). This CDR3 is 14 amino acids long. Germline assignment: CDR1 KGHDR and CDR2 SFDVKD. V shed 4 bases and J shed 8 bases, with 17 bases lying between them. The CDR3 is CATSDSGPEGKQYF. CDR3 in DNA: TGTGCCACCAGTGACTCGGGACCTGAGGGCAAGCAGTACTTC.

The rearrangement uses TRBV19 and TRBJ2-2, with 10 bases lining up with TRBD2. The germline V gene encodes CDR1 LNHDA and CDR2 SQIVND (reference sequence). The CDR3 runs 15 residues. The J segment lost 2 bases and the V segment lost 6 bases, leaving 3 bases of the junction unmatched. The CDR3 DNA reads TGTGCCAGTAGACTAGCGGGACCAAACACCGGGGAGCTGTTTTTT. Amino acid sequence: CASRLAGPNTGELFF.

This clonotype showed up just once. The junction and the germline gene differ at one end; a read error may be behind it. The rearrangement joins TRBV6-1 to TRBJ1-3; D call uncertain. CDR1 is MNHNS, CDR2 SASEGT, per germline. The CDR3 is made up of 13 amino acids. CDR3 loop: CASRRSSGSTIYF. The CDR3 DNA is TGTGCCAGTCGCAGGAGCTCTGGAAGCACCATATATTTT.

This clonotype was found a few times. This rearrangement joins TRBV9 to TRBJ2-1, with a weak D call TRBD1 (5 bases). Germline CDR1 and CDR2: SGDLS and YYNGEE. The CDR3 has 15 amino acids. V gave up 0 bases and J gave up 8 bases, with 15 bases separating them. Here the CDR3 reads CASSVGGHRNDEQFF. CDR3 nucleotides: TGTGCCAGCAGCGTAGGTGGACACCGGAACGATGAGCAGTTCTTC.

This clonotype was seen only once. This CDR3 reads CASSLYLDGGETQYF. The CDR3 coding sequence is TGTGCCAGCAGCTTATACCTGGACGGCGGGGAGACCCAGTACTTC. V gene TRBV7-2 combines with J gene TRBJ2-5, with TRBD2 as a possible D gene (5 bases). CDR1 and CDR2 from the germline V gene are SGHTA and FQGNSA. CDR3 length equals 15 residues. V was shortened by 2 bases and J by 5 bases, with 15 bases between the two germline ends.

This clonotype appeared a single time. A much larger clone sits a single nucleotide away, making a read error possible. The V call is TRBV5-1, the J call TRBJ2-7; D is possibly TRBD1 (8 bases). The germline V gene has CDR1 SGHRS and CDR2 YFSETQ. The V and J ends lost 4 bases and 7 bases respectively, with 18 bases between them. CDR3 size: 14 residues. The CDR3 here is CASSRGQGGDEQYF. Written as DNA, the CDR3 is TGCGCCAGCAGCCGAGGACAGGGAGGGGATGAGCAGTACTTC.